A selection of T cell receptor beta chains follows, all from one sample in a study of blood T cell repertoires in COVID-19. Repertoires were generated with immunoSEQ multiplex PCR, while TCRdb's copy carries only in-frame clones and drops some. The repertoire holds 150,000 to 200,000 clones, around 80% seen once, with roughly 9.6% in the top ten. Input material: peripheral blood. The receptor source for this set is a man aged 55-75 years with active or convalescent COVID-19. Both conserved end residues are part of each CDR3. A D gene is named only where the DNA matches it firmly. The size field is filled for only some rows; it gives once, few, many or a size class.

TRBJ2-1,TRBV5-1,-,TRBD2,CASSRGLAGAYNEQFF,TGCGCCAGCAGCCGAGGACTAGCGGGAGCTTACAATGAGCAGTTCTTC
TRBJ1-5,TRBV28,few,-,CASSPYPQTFSNQPQHF,TGTGCCAGCAGTCCGTACCCCCAGACATTTAGCAATCAGCCCCAGCATTTT
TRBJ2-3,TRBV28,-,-,CASSERDTQYF,TGTGCCAGCAGCGAGCGGGATACGCAGTATTTT
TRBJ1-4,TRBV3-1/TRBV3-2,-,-,CASSQNGGLATNEKLFF,TGTGCCAGCAGCCAGAACGGGGGACTGGCAACTAATGAAAAACTGTTTTTT
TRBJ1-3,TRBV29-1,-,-,CSVAGFGNTIYF,TGCAGCGTTGCGGGGTTTGGAAACACCATATATTTT
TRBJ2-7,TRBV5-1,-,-,CASSLGLRGTHTASSYEQYF,TGCGCCAGCAGCTTGGGGTTACGCGGGACCCATACCGCGAGCTCCTACGAGCAGTACTTC
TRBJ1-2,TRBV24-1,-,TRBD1,CATSDHKAGTDNYGYTF,TGTGCCACCAGTGATCATAAAGCCGGGACAGACAACTATGGCTACACCTTC
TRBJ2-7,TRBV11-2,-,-,CASSLDQGYYEQYF,TGTGCCAGCAGCTTAGATCAGGGGTACTACGAGCAGTACTTC
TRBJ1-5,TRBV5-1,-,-,CASSLPGLNQPQHF,TGCGCCAGCAGCTTACCAGGGTTGAATCAGCCCCAGCATTTT
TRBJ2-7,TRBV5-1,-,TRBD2,CASSGGLAEPYEQYF,TGCGCCAGCAGCGGGGGACTAGCGGAGCCCTACGAGCAGTACTTC
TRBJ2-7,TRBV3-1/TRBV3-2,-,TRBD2,CASSPLLAGGIEQYF,TGTGCCAGCAGTCCACTACTAGCGGGAGGGATCGAGCAGTACTTC
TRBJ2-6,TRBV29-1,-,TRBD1,CSVDSGQGLPGANVLTF,TGCAGCGTTGATTCGGGACAGGGTTTACCTGGGGCCAACGTCCTGACTTTC
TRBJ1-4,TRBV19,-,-,CASIDSRIGEKLFF,TGTGCCAGTATTGACAGTCGGATTGGGGAAAAACTGTTTTTT
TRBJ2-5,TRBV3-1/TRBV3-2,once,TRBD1,CASSQPTGGRETQYF,TGTGCCAGCAGCCAGCCGACAGGGGGAAGAGAGACCCAGTACTTC
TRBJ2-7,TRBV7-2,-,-,CASSSERSREQYF,TGTGCCAGCAGCTCCGAACGGAGTCGGGAGCAGTACTTC
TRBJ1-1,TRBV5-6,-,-,CASSLVQGWNTEAFF,TGTGCCAGCAGCTTGGTCCAGGGTTGGAACACTGAAGCTTTCTTT
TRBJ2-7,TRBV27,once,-,CASSYSGLRSNEQYF,TGTGCCAGCAGTTATAGCGGACTACGGTCCAACGAGCAGTACTTC
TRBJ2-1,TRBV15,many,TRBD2,CATSRDLGLAGGGSYNEQFF,TGTGCCACCAGCAGAGACTTGGGACTAGCGGGAGGAGGCTCCTACAATGAGCAGTTCTTC
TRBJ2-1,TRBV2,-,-,CASSEGRALNEQFF,TGTGCCAGCAGTGAAGGGCGGGCTTTGAATGAGCAGTTCTTC
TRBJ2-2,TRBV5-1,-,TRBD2,CASSQTGGSGNTGELFF,TGCGCCAGCAGCCAAACCGGCGGGAGTGGGAACACCGGGGAGCTGTTTTTT
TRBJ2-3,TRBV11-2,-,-,CASSIRQRSDTQYF,TGTGCCAGCAGCATTAGGCAGCGATCGGATACGCAGTATTTT
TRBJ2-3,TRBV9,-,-,CASSPGGAGAYTQYF,TGTGCCAGCAGCCCAGGGGGCGCGGGGGCATATACGCAGTATTTT
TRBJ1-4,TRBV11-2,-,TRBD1,CASSPGTGYNEKLFF,TGTGCCAGCAGCCCCGGGACAGGGTATAATGAAAAACTGTTTTTT
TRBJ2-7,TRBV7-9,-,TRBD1,CASRELGQGTYEQYF,TGTGCCAGCAGAGAGCTCGGACAGGGGACATACGAGCAGTACTTC
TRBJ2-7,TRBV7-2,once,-,CASSHRGYEQYF,TGTGCCAGCAGTCACCGGGGCTACGAGCAGTACTTC
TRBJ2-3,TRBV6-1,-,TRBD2,CASSDLAGVTDTQYF,TGTGCCAGCAGTGATTTGGCGGGAGTCACAGATACGCAGTATTTT
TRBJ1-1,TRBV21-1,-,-,CASSKVRDTEAFF,TGTGCCAGCAGCAAAGTACGGGACACTGAAGCTTTCTTT
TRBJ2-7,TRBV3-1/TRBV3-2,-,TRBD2,CASSWAGETYEQYF,TGTGCCAGCAGTTGGGCGGGGGAAACTTACGAGCAGTACTTC
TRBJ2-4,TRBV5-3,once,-,CARSATLAKNIQYF,TGTGCCAGAAGCGCAACTCTAGCCAAAAACATTCAGTACTTC
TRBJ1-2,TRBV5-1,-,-,CASSATGKSDGYTF,TGCGCCAGCAGCGCCACAGGGAAGTCCGATGGCTACACCTTC
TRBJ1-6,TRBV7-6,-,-,CASSLGVGDSSPLHF,TGTGCCAGCAGCTTAGGAGTAGGGGATAGTTCACCCCTCCACTTT
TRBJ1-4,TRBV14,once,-,CASSPREGTNEKLFF,TGTGCCAGCAGCCCCCGAGAGGGAACTAATGAAAAACTGTTTTTT
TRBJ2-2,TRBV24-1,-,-,CATSEEVHRPNTGELFF,TGTGCCACCAGTGAGGAGGTTCACCGACCCAACACCGGGGAGCTGTTTTTT
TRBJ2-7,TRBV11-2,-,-,CASSLDWAGEQYF,TGTGCCAGCAGCTTAGATTGGGCGGGCGAGCAGTACTTC
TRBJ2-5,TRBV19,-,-,CASSYIPQETQYF,TGTGCCAGTAGTTACATTCCTCAAGAGACCCAGTACTTC
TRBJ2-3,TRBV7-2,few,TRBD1,CASSLLQGAPTDTQYF,TGTGCCAGCAGCTTACTACAGGGGGCGCCCACAGATACGCAGTATTTT
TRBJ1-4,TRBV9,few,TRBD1,CASSAYRGGNEKLFF,TGTGCCAGCAGCGCATACAGGGGCGGGAATGAAAAACTGTTTTTT
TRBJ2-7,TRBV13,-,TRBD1,CASSTGTGISYEQYF,TGTGCCAGCAGCACCGGGACAGGAATCTCCTACGAGCAGTACTTC
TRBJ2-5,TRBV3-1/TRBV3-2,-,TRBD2,CASSPGGLAGRETQYF,TGTGCCAGCAGCCCCGGAGGTCTAGCGGGAAGAGAGACCCAGTACTTC
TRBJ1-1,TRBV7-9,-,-,CASSRDSSLNTEAFF,TGTGCCAGCAGCCGCGACAGTAGCCTAAACACTGAAGCTTTCTTT
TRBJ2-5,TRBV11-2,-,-,CASSLTGRGNHQETQYF,TGTGCCAGCAGCTTAACTGGTCGAGGGAACCACCAAGAGACCCAGTACTTC
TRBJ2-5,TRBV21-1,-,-,CASSTRTGVRQTQYF,TGTGCCAGCAGCACCAGGACAGGGGTAAGGCAGACCCAGTACTTC
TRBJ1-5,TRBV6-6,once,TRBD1,CASSPGQGVVEPQHF,TGTGCCAGCAGTCCCGGACAGGGGGTTGTTGAGCCCCAGCATTTT
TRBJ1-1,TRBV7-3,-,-,CASSSSGLPEAFF,TGTGCCAGCAGCTCAAGCGGGTTGCCTGAAGCTTTCTTT
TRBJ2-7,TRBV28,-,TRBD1,CASSASTGQAYEQYF,TGTGCCAGCAGCGCCTCAACCGGACAGGCCTACGAGCAGTACTTC
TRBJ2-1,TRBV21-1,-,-,CASSKRPGQKFF,TGTGCCAGCAGCAAAAGACCGGGACAGAAGTTCTTC
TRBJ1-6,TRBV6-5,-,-,CASRLMALNSPLHF,TGTGCCAGCAGGCTTATGGCTCTTAATTCACCCCTCCACTTT
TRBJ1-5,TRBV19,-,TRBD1,CASSIVGTDTYSNQPQHF,TGTGCCAGTAGTATAGTGGGGACAGACACCTATAGCAATCAGCCCCAGCATTTT